One sample yielded the 14 T cell receptor beta chains listed below, sequenced in a study of regulatory T cells in long-lasting Graves disease. Time point here: persistent/refractory GD, antithyroid drugs over 5 years with positive TRAb. The TCR library used RNA extracted from PBMCs. In building TCR beta libraries, iRepertoire HTBI primers were used together with Arm-PCR of CDR3 regions. TCRdb recomputed calls from the multiplex PCR reads with MiXCR, one row per CDR3 protein. This sample yields 400,000 to 450,000 distinct CDR3 sequences, of which roughly a quarter are seen a single time; roughly 26% belongs to the top ten. The sequences come from peripheral blood mononuclear cells (PBMCs), collected when the disease was refractory, from a patient treated with antithyroid drugs. All receptors come from a female donor with Graves disease.

The chain employs TRBV6-2 or TRBV6-3 and TRBJ2-1, with 8 bases lining up with TRBD2. The CDR3 totals 15 residues. V lost 2 bases, J lost 5 bases, and 5 bases stayed unmatched. Germline lookup yields CDR1 MNHEY and CDR2 SVGEGT. The DNA of the CDR3 is TGTGCCAGCAGTTACGGAGCGGGAGTAGACAATGAGCAGTTCTTC. Residues: CASSYGAGVDNEQFF.

There are a few counts of this clonotype. The rearrangement uses TRBV27 and TRBJ1-1; D remains unclear. The CDR3 runs to 15 residues. Germline V lookup: CDR1 MNHEY, CDR2 SMNVEV (reference sequence). The germline V and J ends were trimmed by 2 bases and 1 base, with 11 bases remaining between them. This CDR3 reads CASSLTRIENTEAFF. The DNA for the CDR3 is TGTGCCAGCAGTTTAACAAGGATAGAGAACACTGAAGCTTTCTTT.

The V call is TRBV7-9, the J call TRBJ2-5, with D unresolved. Germline V gene data show CDR1 as SEHNR and CDR2 as FQNEAQ (reference sequence). Trimming removed 3 bases from V and 5 bases from J, with 10 bases in between. The length of the CDR3 is 13 residues. The CDR3: CASSFASFETQYF. The CDR3 nucleotides read TGTGCCAGCAGCTTCGCCAGTTTCGAGACCCAGTACTTC.

This chain joins TRBV14 and TRBJ2-5; 8 bases fit TRBD2. The J call is uncertain, as TRBJ2-1 better fits the DNA end. CDR1 and CDR2 (germline): SGHDN, FVKESK. The CDR3 consists of 15 residues. The chain's CDR3 is CASSQARALAGEQFF. The CDR3 DNA reads as TGTGCCAGCAGCCAAGCTAGGGCCCTAGCGGGCGAGCAGTTCTTC.

This chain connects TRBV6-2 or TRBV6-3 to TRBJ2-1; 9 positions agree with TRBD1. The germline V gene has CDR1 MNHEY and CDR2 SVGEGT. V trimming: 2 bases; J trimming: 9 bases; junction bases outside the gene matches: 5. The CDR3 has 14 amino acids. The DNA for the CDR3 is TGTGCCAGCAGTTACGGACAGGGGAGACGTGAGCAGTTCTTC. Translating gives CASSYGQGRREQFF.

This clonotype appeared a few times. For the CDR3, the DNA is TGTGCCAGCAGCCGTGACAGACACGGAGGGACTGAAGCTTTCTTT. Encoded protein: CASSRDRHGGTEAFF. The genes are TRBV6-1 and TRBJ1-1; perhaps TRBD1 as D (5 bases). Germline V CDR1 and CDR2: MNHNS, SASEGT. Trimming removed 6 bases at V and 5 bases at J, with 19 bases between. This CDR3 spans 15 amino acids.

The chain carries TRBV11-2 and TRBJ2-5, with 13 bases fitting TRBD2. The J call may be faulty, since TRBJ2-1 better matches the DNA end. Per the germline V gene, CDR1 is SGHAT and CDR2 is FQNNGV. This CDR3 spans 15 amino acids. CDR3 coding DNA: TGTGCCAGCAGCTTAGGGGGGACTAGCGGGAACGAGCAGTTCTTC. This codes for CASSLGGTSGNEQFF.

This chain's CDR3 is CASSLADRVGNTEAFF. CDR3 nucleotide sequence: TGTGCCAGCAGCTTAGCAGACAGGGTAGGGAACACTGAAGCTTTCTTT. The rearrangement links TRBV7-9 to TRBJ1-1; 7 bases align to TRBD1. The CDR3 loop spans 16 amino acids. From germline, CDR1 is SEHNR and CDR2 FQNEAQ (reference sequence). Trimming cost V 0 bases and J 1 base; bases outside gene matches: 5.

The chain carries TRBV5-1 and TRBJ1-3; D gene unclear. This CDR3 comprises 15 residues. V shed 3 bases and J shed 0 bases, with 10 bases lying between them. The germline V gene encodes CDR1 SGHRS and CDR2 YFSETQ. The CDR3 DNA sequence: TGCGCCAGCAGCTCGGCCCCGACCTCTGGAAACACCATATATTTT. This encodes CASSSAPTSGNTIYF.

In its sample, this clonotype was seen many times. The chain employs TRBV20-1 and TRBJ2-5; D is undetermined. Germline V gene data show CDR1 as DFQATT and CDR2 as SNEGSKA (reference sequence). The CDR3 covers 13 residues. Trimming removed 3 bases at V and 5 bases at J, with 13 bases between. CDR3 DNA sequence: TGCAGTGCTAGCCCGGTCCTCGGGGAGACCCAGTACTTC. It is translated as CSASPVLGETQYF.

V usage is TRBV20-1 and J usage is TRBJ2-5; 7 bases are shared with TRBD2. The CDR3 covers 16 residues. V shed 3 bases, J shed 0 bases, and the junction held 10 bases outside the gene matches. Germline CDR1 reads DFQATT; CDR2 reads SNEGSKA (reference sequence). CDR3 sequence (DNA): TGCAGTGCTAGTGGTGGGAGGGCGAAGTACCAAGAGACCCAGTACTTC. Protein sequence: CSASGGRAKYQETQYF.

This clonotype showed up many times. This chain links TRBV12-3 or TRBV12-4 with TRBJ2-7; D is uncertain. This CDR3 is built from 13 residues. The V end was cut by 8 bases, the J end by 1 base, with 12 bases between. CDR3 sequence: CASGETESYEQYF. The CDR3 DNA follows: TGTGCCAGCGGGGAAACGGAATCCTACGAGCAGTACTTC.

Of note for this clonotype: This is likely a read error, given that the CDR3 carries no conserved phenylalanine or tryptophan at its end. CDR3 in amino acids: CASSEPGQGEEKLFL. CDR3 nucleotides: TGTGCCAGCAGCGAGCCGGGACAGGGGGAGGAGAAACTGTTTCTT. The gene calls are TRBV28 and TRBJ1-4; 11 positions match TRBD1. Trimming cost V 6 bases and J 11 bases; bases outside gene matches: 11. The CDR3 consists of 15 residues. Looked up from germline, CDR1 is MDHEN and CDR2 is SYDVKM.

The rearrangement links TRBV29-1 to TRBJ1-2; 8 nucleotides agree with TRBD1. V shed 6 bases, J shed 8 bases, and the junction held 8 bases outside the gene matches. CDR1 is SQVTM, CDR2 ANQGSEA, per germline. This CDR3 has 12 residues. The CDR3 DNA sequence: TGCAGCGTCGACAGGGGTTCGAGGGGCTACACCTTC. Encoded protein: CSVDRGSRGYTF.